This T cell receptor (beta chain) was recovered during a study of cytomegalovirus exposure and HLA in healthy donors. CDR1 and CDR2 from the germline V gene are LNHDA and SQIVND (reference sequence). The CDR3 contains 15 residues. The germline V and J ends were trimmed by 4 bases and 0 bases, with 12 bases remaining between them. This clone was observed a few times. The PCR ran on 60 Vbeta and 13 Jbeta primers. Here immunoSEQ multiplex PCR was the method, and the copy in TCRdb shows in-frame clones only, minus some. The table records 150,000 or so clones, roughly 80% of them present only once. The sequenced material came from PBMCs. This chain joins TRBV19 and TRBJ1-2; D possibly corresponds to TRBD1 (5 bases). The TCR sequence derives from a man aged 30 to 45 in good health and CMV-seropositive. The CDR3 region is CASSTRGGTNYGYTF. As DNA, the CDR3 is TGTGCCAGTAGTACCCGCGGGGGGACTAACTATGGCTACACCTTC.